The TCR beta chain described here comes from a study of blood T cell repertoires in COVID-19. About the research overall: The United States, Italy and Spain were the sources of the acute and convalescent COVID-19 samples.

Trimming removed 4 bases from V and 0 bases from J, with 10 bases in between. Germline CDR1 and CDR2: LGHDT and YNNKEL (reference sequence). The CDR3 contains 15 residues. Participant-reported clinical history was the basis for cohort assignment. In the original processing: It was from reference gene primer amplification that nucleated cell counts were estimated. The table came from immunoSEQ multiplex PCR; TCRdb's copy has only in-frame clones and leaves some out. The V and J calls and the clone size are those of that table, but D and trimming were determined from the DNA. The sample lists 120,000 to 150,000 clones, about 82% occurring once.

The chain uses TRBV3-1 (or the pseudogene TRBV3-2) and TRBJ1-5; D perhaps matches TRBD1 (6 bases). The source of this sequence is a woman aged 40 to 55 who had recovered from COVID-19. Sample: PBMCs or T cells enriched from blood (not recorded which). The chain's CDR3 is CASSPRGFSNQPQHF. DNA for the CDR3: TGTGCCAGCAGCCCCAGGGGATTTAGCAATCAGCCCCAGCATTTT.